The source of this T cell receptor beta chain is a study of blood T cell repertoires in COVID-19. In germline, CDR1 is SGHRS, CDR2 YFSETQ. The CDR3 is made up of 15 amino acids. Trimming stripped 4 bases from V and 3 bases from J, with 13 bases between. Profiled with immunoSEQ multiplex PCR; TCRdb holds only in-frame clones, not every one. The data contain about 220,000 clones, 65% to 85% of them singletons. The chain joins TRBV5-1 to TRBJ1-4, with D possibly TRBD1 on 5 matching bases. Sequences were obtained from PBMCs or T cells enriched from blood (not recorded which). The clonotype was recovered from a woman aged 55-75 years who had recovered from COVID-19. For the CDR3, the DNA is TGCGCCAGCAGCCTGTCGGGAGGGGCTAATGAAAAACTGTTTTTT. Translation gives CASSLSGGANEKLFF.